This T cell receptor beta chain was retrieved from a study of shared clonotypes between healthy human individuals. The protocol was immunoSEQ multiplex PCR, while the TCRdb copy is restricted to in-frame clones and leaves out a portion. The table has approximately 1.4 million clones, under 99% seen once. This clone was seen only once. Its matching antigen is unknown. General study points: Estimated clonotype richness was generally higher in naive than memory subsets. Read depth was anticipated to influence clonotype sharing among donors.

The CDR3 runs to 14 residues. Germline lookup yields CDR1 SGHDT and CDR2 YYEEEE. V lost 0 bases to trimming and J lost 3 bases, with 9 bases between them. Nashville, Tennessee was home to all donors, who were Caucasian adults. What was sequenced was naive CD4+ T cells sorted from blood. Subset reported: CD45RA+ positively selected. The TCR sequence derives from a young man in good health. The chain recombines TRBV5-6 with TRBJ2-5, with D tentatively TRBD2 (6 bases). CDR3 protein: CASSLAPSEETQYF. The CDR3 nucleotides read TGTGCCAGCAGCTTGGCGCCTAGCGAAGAGACCCAGTACTTC.